The clone carrying this T cell receptor beta chain was counted at least ten times. What it binds is not known. This sample was taken from a study of CD8 T cells in ankylosing spondylitis. The study's findings and limits: Disease-linked clones bore a CD8+ phenotype and were relatively rare in peripheral blood. A TCR beta motif made of several highly homologous variants seemed typical of ankylosing spondylitis blood. According to the report, clones linked to the disease were significantly enriched in matched synovial fluid samples taken from ankylosing spondylitis patients.

Quantitative 5'-RACE with molecular barcodes produced the TCR beta libraries. TCRdb re-called the 5' RACE reads through MiXCR, storing one row per CDR3 protein. The table lists fewer than 250,000 distinct CDR3 sequences, 10% of them singletons. CDR1 is SGHNT, CDR2 YENEEA, per germline. This CDR3 comprises 16 residues. Between the trimmed V and J ends, which lost 5 bases and 3 bases, there was a span of 16 bases. The receptor was derived from a male donor with ankylosing spondylitis or in good health (not recorded which). The chain has TRBV11-3 and TRBJ2-2; a weak D match, TRBD2 (7 bases). The sample consisted of blood, either unsorted or a sorted T cell fraction (not recorded which). CDR3 sequence reads: CASSHRVAGDTGELFF. The DNA of the CDR3 is TGTGCCAGCAGCCACAGGGTGGCGGGAGACACCGGGGAGCTGTTTTTT.